This entry features one TCR beta chain sequence. Its cognate antigen is unknown. The data originate from a study of T cell repertoires in aging, cancer and after chemotherapy. Multiplex touch-down PCR with TRB-A/B primers amplified rearranged V-D-J TRB sequences. TCRdb reanalysed the multiplex PCR reads using MiXCR and keeps one entry per CDR3 protein. The sample has 2,200 or so distinct CDR3 sequences, around 34% seen once; the top ten hold about a quarter. CDR1 PRHDT and CDR2 FYEKMQ come from the germline V gene (reference sequence). There are 13 residues in the CDR3. Trimming left V 5 bases short and J 5 bases short, with 11 bases between. TCR beta rearrangements were amplified from peripheral blood genomic DNA. Study-wide points: Across the chemotherapy interval, each cancer cohort showed higher median generation probability, suggesting thymic rebound. In cancer patients, declining TCR diversity with age involved lost richness and lost evenness. Untreated cancer patients had significantly lower blood TCR diversity than age-matched healthy donors. No conclusions about immunological memory after chemotherapy can be drawn from the repertoire data.

The source of this sequence is a human donor with a solid tumor. Sequencing input: blood. The rearrangement links TRBV13 to TRBJ2-3; no clear D gene. The CDR3 DNA sequence: TGTGCCAGCAGCCTAAGGAAGCGAGATACGCAGTATTTT. Translating gives CASSLRKRDTQYF.